Below, 9 T cell receptor beta chains from the same sample are listed, as sequenced in a study of shared clonotypes between healthy human individuals. The protocol was immunoSEQ multiplex PCR, while the TCRdb copy is restricted to in-frame clones and leaves out a portion. This table has about 770,000 clones, approximately 72% appearing once. Sequenced material: memory CD4+ T cells sorted from blood. Subset defined: CD45RA-negative fraction. All receptors derive from a woman in her 30s in good health.

J is TRBJ1-1 and V is TRBV5-1; D is undetermined. Germline CDR1 and CDR2: SGHRS and YFSETQ. Trimming removed 4 bases at V and 2 bases at J, with 15 bases between. The CDR3 length is 15 residues. Here the CDR3 DNA reads TGCGCCAGCAGCCCGACCACCTTAAGCAACACTGAAGCTTTCTTT. Residues: CASSPTTLSNTEAFF.

The chain links TRBV6-1 to TRBJ1-4, with D possibly being TRBD1 (5 bases). Germline V gene lookup returns CDR1 MNHNS and CDR2 SASEGT. Trimming shortened V by 1 base and J by 3 bases, and 9 bases separated the two germline ends. The CDR3 extends over 15 amino acids. The CDR3 region is CASSEVGDSNEKLFF. CDR3 in DNA: TGTGCCAGCAGTGAAGTAGGGGACTCTAATGAAAAACTGTTTTTT.

The gene calls are TRBV18 and TRBJ2-1; 12 bases are shared with TRBD2. CDR3 length: 16 amino acids. CDR1 and CDR2 (germline): KGHSH, LQKENI. Trimming removed 3 bases from V and 9 bases from J; junction bases left unmatched: 9. The CDR3 is CASSPTSGRRGVEQFF. DNA of the CDR3: TGTGCCAGCTCACCGACTAGCGGGAGAAGGGGTGTTGAGCAGTTCTTC.

This clone was detected a few times. The rearrangement uses TRBV2 and TRBJ2-1; 8 bases align to TRBD2. The germline gives CDR1 SNHLY, CDR2 FYNNEI. The CDR3 consists of 14 residues. The J segment lost 9 bases and the V segment lost 6 bases, leaving 10 bases of the junction unmatched. CDR3 in DNA: TGTGCCAGCAGATCCAGCGGGACTAGGGGTGAGCAGTTCTTC. As protein: CASRSSGTRGEQFF.

This clone was seen a handful of times. One end of the junction varies from germline; a read error may be responsible. This chain connects TRBV18 to TRBJ2-1; 14 nucleotides match TRBD2. The CDR3 covers 14 residues. Germline CDR1 is KGHSH and CDR2 is LQKENI. CDR3 region: CASSGQGTSGSTLF. CDR3 bases: TGTGCCAGCTCCGGACAGGGGACTAGCGGGAGCACTCTCTTC.

The rearrangement joins TRBV27 to TRBJ1-2, with TRBD1 identical over 10 bases. Germline V gene lookup returns CDR1 MNHEY and CDR2 SMNVEV (reference sequence). The ends lost 5 bases at V and 7 bases at J; junction bases unmatched: 4. CDR3 length equals 13 residues. CDR3 loop: CASSMDRGFGYTF. Written as DNA, the CDR3 is TGTGCCAGCAGTATGGACAGGGGGTTTGGCTACACCTTC.

Worth noting for this clone: The same CDR3 also results from other DNA sequences found in this sample. This chain uses TRBV18 with TRBJ1-2; D perhaps matches TRBD1 (5 bases). Trimming took off 3 bases at V and 3 bases at J, with 8 bases between the two ends. Germline-derived CDR1 and CDR2 are KGHSH and LQKENI. CDR3 length equals 13 residues. CDR3 region: CASSPGTDYGYTF. CDR3 DNA: TGTGCCAGCTCACCCGGGACGGACTATGGCTACACCTTC.

The chain combines TRBV19 with TRBJ1-1, with D unclear. Trimming left V 6 bases short and J 0 bases short, with 8 bases between. This CDR3 is built from 13 residues. Looked up from germline, CDR1 is LNHDA and CDR2 is SQIVND (reference sequence). Here the CDR3 reads CASSPQLNTEAFF. The CDR3 nucleotides read TGTGCCAGTAGCCCTCAGTTGAACACTGAAGCTTTCTTT.

The gene calls are TRBV28 and TRBJ1-2; D gene ambiguous. In germline, CDR1 is MDHEN, CDR2 SYDVKM. There are 17 residues in the CDR3. Trimming shortened V by 1 base and J by 4 bases, and 19 bases separated the two germline ends. CDR3 residues: CASSLSSPDRGGYGYTF. In DNA form, the CDR3 reads TGTGCCAGCAGTTTATCCTCCCCGGACCGTGGAGGCTATGGCTACACCTTC.